Listed here are 3 T cell receptor beta chains from one sample, sequenced in a study of OX40 agonist ivuxolimab in advanced cancers. Profiled with immunoSEQ multiplex PCR; TCRdb holds only in-frame clones, not every one. The table records 13,000 to 15,000 clones, roughly 89% of them present only once. Sample: CD4+ or CD8+ T cells sorted from blood, taken in a trial of the OX40 agonist ivuxolimab. These receptors all come from an adult with an advanced solid tumor such as melanoma, head and neck, liver or kidney cancer.

This chain links TRBV6-4 with TRBJ2-1; 10 bases agree with TRBD2. Germline lookup yields CDR1 MRHNA and CDR2 SNTAGT. The trim removed 8 bases at V and 3 bases at J, leaving 7 bases unmatched. This CDR3 contains 15 residues. The CDR3 sequence: CASSSTSGIYNEQFF. The CDR3 DNA sequence: TGTGCCAGCTCAAGCACTAGCGGGATCTACAATGAGCAGTTCTTC.

This clone rates as medium-sized. The chain combines TRBV19 with TRBJ1-1; D ambiguous. This CDR3 region has 13 residues. Between the trimmed V and J ends, which lost 3 bases and 4 bases, there was a span of 9 bases. CDR1 and CDR2 (germline): LNHDA, SQIVND (reference sequence). The CDR3: CASSISGSTEAFF. The CDR3 coding sequence is TGTGCCAGTAGTATTAGTGGGTCCACTGAAGCTTTCTTT.

V usage is TRBV27 and J usage is TRBJ2-7; TRBD2 agrees at 7 bases. The trim removed 3 bases at V and 3 bases at J, leaving 8 bases unmatched. Germline V gene data show CDR1 as MNHEY and CDR2 as SMNVEV (reference sequence). This CDR3 contains 15 residues. CDR3 residues: CASSFSGGGDYEQYF. The CDR3 nucleotides read TGTGCCAGCAGTTTCTCGGGCGGGGGTGACTACGAGCAGTACTTC.